This TCR beta chain was retrieved from a study of cytomegalovirus exposure and HLA in healthy donors. Sequencing used immunoSEQ multiplex PCR; TCRdb keeps in-frame clones, though not all of them. The table includes approximately 70,000 clones, about 93% detected once. The germline gives CDR1 MNHNY, CDR2 SVGAGI (reference sequence). V shed 0 bases and J 3 bases; nucleotides not matched to a gene: 4. This CDR3 is 16 amino acids long. This chain links TRBV6-6 with TRBJ1-3; 8 bases are shared with TRBD1. This receptor was identified in a woman younger than 35 in good health and CMV-seronegative. The sample comprised PBMCs. CDR3 sequence (DNA): TGTGCCAGCAGTTACTCGACAGGGGAGGTTGGAAACACCATATATTTT. Translation: CASSYSTGEVGNTIYF.